This TCR beta chain was captured in a study of shared T cell receptors in the human thymus. The data were produced by immunoSEQ multiplex PCR, yet TCRdb's version contains in-frame clones alone and is incomplete. The data contain about 660,000 clones, approximately 89% of them seen just once; the ten biggest clones take up just under 0.0095%. CDR1 is MDHEN, CDR2 SYDVKM, per germline. The CDR3 consists of 13 residues. Germline trimming cut 4 bases from V and 5 bases from J; bases unmatched to any gene: 4. This sample was also put to use in a study of human thymus T cells. That study reports: Donors were healthy Finnish babies undergoing corrective operations for congenital heart defects. Related research described strongly overlapping thymic repertoires in unrelated people.

The sequenced sample consisted of thymocytes. The genes are TRBV28 and TRBJ1-1, with 7 bases that match TRBD1. The source of this sequence is a boy in the first two years of life with a congenital heart defect. CDR3 coding DNA: TGTGCCAGCAGTTCGACAGGGAGGACTGAAGCTTTCTTT. Its translation is CASSSTGRTEAFF.